This is a list of T cell receptor beta chains from one sample in a study of persistence of HIV-infected CD4 T cells. TCRdb's table, derived via immunoSEQ multiplex PCR, lists solely in-frame clones and lacks some. This table has tens of thousands of clones, more than 75% appearing once. These receptors' antigens are unknown. The sample consisted of CD4+ T cells sorted from PBMCs after roughly 18-hour stimulation, taken from a patient who received antiretroviral therapy. These TCRs come from an adult woman with HIV who was CMV-seropositive. Both conserved end residues are part of each CDR3. D genes are given only for firm matches. Clone size is not always given. Where it is, it says once, few, many or a class for expanded clones.

J gene,clone size,D gene,V gene,CDR3 length,CDR3 DNA,CDR3 protein
TRBJ1-4,-,-,TRBV2,13,TGTGCCAGCAGACGGGACCTCCGAGAAAAACTGTTTTTT,CASRRDLREKLFF
TRBJ1-1,-,-,TRBV27,18,TGTGCCAGCAGCGGAGGCAGGGATTACAGTCATATGAACACTGAAGCTTTCTTT,CASSGGRDYSHMNTEAFF
TRBJ1-2,-,-,TRBV10-2,15,TGCGCCAGCAGTGATGATAGAGGACGGGTCTATGGCTACACCTTC,CASSDDRGRVYGYTF
TRBJ2-1,-,TRBD1,TRBV5-1,14,TGCGCCAGCAGCTTGGGACAGGGGGCGTATGAGCAGTTCTTC,CASSLGQGAYEQFF
TRBJ2-4,-,-,TRBV5-1,16,TGCGCCAGCAGCTTGGCAGGGCCACTAGCCAAAAACATTCAGTACTTC,CASSLAGPLAKNIQYF
TRBJ1-2,-,TRBD1,TRBV5-1,15,TGCGCCAGCAGCTGGGATGGACAGGGCCTGATCGGCTACACCTTC,CASSWDGQGLIGYTF
TRBJ1-2,few,TRBD1,TRBV9,16,TGTGCCAGCAGCGTCTTTGACAGGGAGGGAAACTATGGCTACACCTTC,CASSVFDREGNYGYTF
TRBJ1-4,-,-,TRBV30,13,TGTGCCTGGAGGGACGGCCTAGATGAAAAACTGTTTTTT,CAWRDGLDEKLFF
TRBJ1-1,-,TRBD1,TRBV6-5,13,TGTGCCAGCAGTTACGACAGGGGCGCTGAAGCTTTCTTT,CASSYDRGAEAFF
TRBJ1-2,-,-,TRBV10-1,13,TGCGCCAGCAGTGATAACCTGGCCTACGGCTACACCTTC,CASSDNLAYGYTF
TRBJ2-7,once,TRBD2,TRBV5-4,20,TGTGCCAGCAGCTTGGGGTTCCCCTGGGGGGGGGTCCCCGGTCGATACGAGCAGTACTTC,CASSLGFPWGGVPGRYEQYF
TRBJ1-4,-,TRBD1,TRBV5-1,16,TGCGCCAGCAGCCTACTCGGGACAGGAAATAATGAAAAACTGTTTTTT,CASSLLGTGNNEKLFF
TRBJ1-2,-,-,TRBV9,16,TGTGCCAGCAGCGTAGGGCCCCCTGTAGCCAACTATGGCTACACCTTC,CASSVGPPVANYGYTF
TRBJ1-5,-,-,TRBV19,16,TGTGCCAGTAGTACCCTCTCCCGACCGACTAATCAGCCCCAGCATTTT,CASSTLSRPTNQPQHF
TRBJ1-1,-,TRBD1,TRBV29-1,13,TGCAGCGGCAAACCAGGGGGAATGACTGAAGCTTTCTTT,CSGKPGGMTEAFF
TRBJ2-7,-,-,TRBV29-1,11,TGCAGCGTTGAGAACGGGCACGAGCAGTACTTC,CSVENGHEQYF
TRBJ1-1,-,TRBD1,TRBV6-5,14,TGTGCCAGCAGTTTTGGACAGGCAAACACTGAAGCTTTCTTT,CASSFGQANTEAFF
TRBJ1-3,few,-,TRBV5-1,14,TGCGCCAGCAGCCCAGACAACCCTGGAAACACCATATATTTT,CASSPDNPGNTIYF
TRBJ1-6,-,TRBD1,TRBV18,16,TGTGCCAGCTCACCCCGGGACAGGGGTAATAATTCACCCCTCCACTTT,CASSPRDRGNNSPLHF
TRBJ2-2,-,-,TRBV20-1,15,TGCAGTGCTAGTGTATTCCAGGGGAACACCGGGGAGCTGTTTTTT,CSASVFQGNTGELFF
TRBJ1-1,-,TRBD1,TRBV2,20,TGTGCCAGCAGTGTCACCCCCCCGGGACAGGGGGCAGGTTTAGACACTGAAGCTTTCTTT,CASSVTPPGQGAGLDTEAFF
TRBJ1-1,-,-,TRBV19,13,TGTGCCAGTAGAGCGAGTATGAGGACTGAAGCTTTCTTT,CASRASMRTEAFF
TRBJ1-2,few,-,TRBV30,14,TGTGCCTGGATGGGGGTTGGGTCGGACTATGGCTACACCTTC,CAWMGVGSDYGYTF
TRBJ1-5,-,TRBD1,TRBV24-1,14,TGTGCCACCGGGGGGCAGGGGGGCAATCAGCCCCAGCATTTT,CATGGQGGNQPQHF
TRBJ2-3,few,TRBD2,TRBV24-1,14,TGTGCCACCGGGAGCGGGGGGGCCGCTGATACGCAGTATTTT,CATGSGGAADTQYF
TRBJ1-3,-,TRBD1,TRBV30,15,TGTGCCTGGAGCCCAGGGGGCGAAGGTGGAAACACCATATATTTT,CAWSPGGEGGNTIYF
TRBJ1-1,-,TRBD1,TRBV7-2,15,TGTGCCAGCAGCCCCCTCCCCCAGGGGGGCACTGAAGCTTTCTTT,CASSPLPQGGTEAFF
TRBJ1-1,-,-,TRBV5-5,13,TGTGCCAGCAGCTTGGGCGAGAACACTGAAGCTTTCTTT,CASSLGENTEAFF
TRBJ2-7,few,-,TRBV30,14,TGTGCCTGGAAAGGGGACACCTACTCCTACGAGCAGTACTTC,CAWKGDTYSYEQYF
TRBJ1-3,few,TRBD1,TRBV6-1,18,TGTGCCAGCAGTGAGGGCGCTAAACTCAGGGGGACTGGAAACACCATATATTTT,CASSEGAKLRGTGNTIYF
TRBJ1-3,-,-,TRBV4-1,14,TGCGCCAGCAGCCAAGATAGGCAGGGAAACACCATATATTTT,CASSQDRQGNTIYF
TRBJ1-2,-,-,TRBV6-1,12,TGTGCCAGCAGTGAGGCAATCTATGGCTACACCTTC,CASSEAIYGYTF
TRBJ2-6,-,-,TRBV19,14,TGTGCCAGTAGTACCAGTACCGGGGCCAACGTCCTGACTTTC,CASSTSTGANVLTF
TRBJ2-6,once,-,TRBV6-2/TRBV6-3,15,TGTGCCAGCAGTTACCCATCCTCTGGGGCCAACGTCCTGACTTTC,CASSYPSSGANVLTF
TRBJ1-2,-,-,TRBV11-1,12,TGTGCCAGCAGCTTTCCAGGGTATGGCTACACCTTC,CASSFPGYGYTF
TRBJ1-1,once,-,TRBV5-4,16,TGTGCCAGCAGCCCCCATCCGGACAGTGCGAACACTGAAGCTTTCTTT,CASSPHPDSANTEAFF
TRBJ2-1,-,-,TRBV5-1,14,TGCGCCAGCAGCTCGATTCAGGGTTTCGGTGAGCAGTTCTTC,CASSSIQGFGEQFF
TRBJ2-3,-,-,TRBV5-6,13,TGTGCCAGCAGCTTGGGTAGCACAGATACGCAGTATTTT,CASSLGSTDTQYF
TRBJ1-3,-,TRBD1,TRBV10-2,17,TGCGCCAGCAGTCCCGGGACAGGGTTAAGCTCTGGAAACACCATATATTTT,CASSPGTGLSSGNTIYF
TRBJ1-2,-,-,TRBV24-1,16,TGTGCCACCACCCGAATAAGGGCCATACCAAGCAATGGCTACACCTTC,CATTRIRAIPSNGYTF
TRBJ2-2,-,TRBD2,TRBV15,16,TGTGCCACCAGCTCTAGCGGGGGGGCCCACACCGGGGAGCTGTTTTTT,CATSSSGGAHTGELFF
TRBJ1-1,-,-,TRBV18,13,TGTGCCAGCTCACCAGGGTTGAACACTGAAGCTTTCTTT,CASSPGLNTEAFF
TRBJ1-1,-,-,TRBV6-2/TRBV6-3,16,TGTGCCAGCAGTTACTCTTCCCCTGGGATGAACACTGAAGCTTTCTTT,CASSYSSPGMNTEAFF
TRBJ1-2,-,-,TRBV27,14,TGTGCCAGCAGTTTACGACCCGGGGGCTATGGCTACACCTTC,CASSLRPGGYGYTF
TRBJ1-2,-,TRBD1,TRBV19,13,TGTGCCAGTAGTGAACAGGGGAAGGGCGGCTACACCTTC,CASSEQGKGGYTF
TRBJ1-5,-,-,TRBV28,16,TGTGCCAGCAGTTTAAGCCCACTGACAGTTAATCAGCCCCAGCATTTT,CASSLSPLTVNQPQHF
TRBJ1-4,-,-,TRBV27,14,TGTGCCAGCGCCTTGGTGGCAACTAATGAAAAACTGTTTTTT,CASALVATNEKLFF
TRBJ2-4,-,TRBD2,TRBV18,17,TGTGCCAGCTCACCCAGGACTAGCGGGGGGGCCCAGGTCATTCAGTACTTC,CASSPRTSGGAQVIQYF
TRBJ1-2,once,-,TRBV5-4,13,TGTGCCAGCAGCATTGACAGGCACTATGGCTACACCTTC,CASSIDRHYGYTF
TRBJ1-5,-,-,TRBV3-1/TRBV3-2,12,TGTGCCAGCAGCCAACATGGTCAGCCCCAGCATTTT,CASSQHGQPQHF
TRBJ1-5,few,-,TRBV19,12,TGTGCCAGTAGGGCAGGGCTCGGGCCCCAGCATTTT,CASRAGLGPQHF
TRBJ1-2,once,-,TRBV18,12,TGTGCCAGCTCACCAGGAGAAGCGGGCTACACCTTC,CASSPGEAGYTF